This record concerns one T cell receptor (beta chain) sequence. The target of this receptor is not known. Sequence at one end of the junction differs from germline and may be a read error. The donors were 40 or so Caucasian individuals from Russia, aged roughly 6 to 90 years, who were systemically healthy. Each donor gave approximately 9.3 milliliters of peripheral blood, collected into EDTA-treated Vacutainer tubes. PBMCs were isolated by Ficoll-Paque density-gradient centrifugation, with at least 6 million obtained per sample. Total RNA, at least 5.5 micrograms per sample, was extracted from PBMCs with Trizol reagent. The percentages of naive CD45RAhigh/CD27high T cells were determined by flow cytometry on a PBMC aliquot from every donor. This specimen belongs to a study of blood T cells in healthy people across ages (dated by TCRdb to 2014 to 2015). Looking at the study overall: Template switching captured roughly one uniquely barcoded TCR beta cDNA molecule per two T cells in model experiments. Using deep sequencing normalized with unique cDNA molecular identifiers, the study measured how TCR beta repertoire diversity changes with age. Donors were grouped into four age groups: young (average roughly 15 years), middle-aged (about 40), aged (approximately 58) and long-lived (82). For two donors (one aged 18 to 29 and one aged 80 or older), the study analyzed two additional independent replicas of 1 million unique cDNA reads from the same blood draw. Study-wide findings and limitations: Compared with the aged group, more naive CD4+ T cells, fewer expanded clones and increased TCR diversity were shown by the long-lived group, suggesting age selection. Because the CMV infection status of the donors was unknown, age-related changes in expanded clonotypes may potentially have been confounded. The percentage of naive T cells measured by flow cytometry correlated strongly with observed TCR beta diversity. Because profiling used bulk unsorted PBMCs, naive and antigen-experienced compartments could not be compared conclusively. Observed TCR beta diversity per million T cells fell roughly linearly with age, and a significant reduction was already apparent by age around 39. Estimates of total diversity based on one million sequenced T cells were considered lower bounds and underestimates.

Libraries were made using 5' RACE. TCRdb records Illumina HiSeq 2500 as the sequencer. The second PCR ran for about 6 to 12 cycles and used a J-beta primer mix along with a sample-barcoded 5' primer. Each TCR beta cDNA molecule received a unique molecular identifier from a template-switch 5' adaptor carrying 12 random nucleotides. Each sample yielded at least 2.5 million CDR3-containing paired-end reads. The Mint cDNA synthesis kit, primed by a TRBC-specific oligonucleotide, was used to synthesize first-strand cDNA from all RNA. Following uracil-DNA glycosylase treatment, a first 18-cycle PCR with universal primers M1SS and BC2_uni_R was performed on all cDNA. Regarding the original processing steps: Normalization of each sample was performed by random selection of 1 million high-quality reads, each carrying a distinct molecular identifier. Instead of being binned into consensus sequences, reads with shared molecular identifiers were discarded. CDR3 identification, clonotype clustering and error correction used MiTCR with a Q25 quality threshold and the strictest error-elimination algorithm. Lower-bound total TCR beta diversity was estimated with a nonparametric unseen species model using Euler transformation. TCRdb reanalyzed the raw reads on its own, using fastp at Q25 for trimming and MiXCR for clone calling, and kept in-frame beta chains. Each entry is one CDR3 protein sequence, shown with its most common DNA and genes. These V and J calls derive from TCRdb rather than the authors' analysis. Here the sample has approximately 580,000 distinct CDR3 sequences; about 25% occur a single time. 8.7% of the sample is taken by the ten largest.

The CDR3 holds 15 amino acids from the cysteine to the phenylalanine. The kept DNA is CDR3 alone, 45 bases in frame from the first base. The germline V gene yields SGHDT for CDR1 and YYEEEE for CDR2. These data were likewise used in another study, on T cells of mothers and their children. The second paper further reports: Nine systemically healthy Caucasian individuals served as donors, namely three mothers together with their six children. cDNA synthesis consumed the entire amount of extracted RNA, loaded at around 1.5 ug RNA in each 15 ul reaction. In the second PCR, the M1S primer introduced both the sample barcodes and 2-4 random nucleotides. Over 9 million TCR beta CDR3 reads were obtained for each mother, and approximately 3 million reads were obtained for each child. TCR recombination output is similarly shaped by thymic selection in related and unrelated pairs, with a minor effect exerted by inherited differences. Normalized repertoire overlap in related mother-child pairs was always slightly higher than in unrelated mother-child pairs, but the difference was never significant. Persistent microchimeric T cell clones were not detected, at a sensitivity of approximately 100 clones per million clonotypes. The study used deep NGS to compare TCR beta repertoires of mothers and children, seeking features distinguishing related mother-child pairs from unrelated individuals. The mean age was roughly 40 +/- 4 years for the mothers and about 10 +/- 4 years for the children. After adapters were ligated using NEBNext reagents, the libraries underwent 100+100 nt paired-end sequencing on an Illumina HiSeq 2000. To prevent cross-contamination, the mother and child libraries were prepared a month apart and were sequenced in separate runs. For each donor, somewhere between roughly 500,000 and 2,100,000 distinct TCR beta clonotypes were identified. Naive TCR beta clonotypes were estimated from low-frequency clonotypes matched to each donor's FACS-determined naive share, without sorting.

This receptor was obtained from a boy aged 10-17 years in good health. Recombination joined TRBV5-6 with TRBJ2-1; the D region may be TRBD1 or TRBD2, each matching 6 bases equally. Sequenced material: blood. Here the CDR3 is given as CASSPAPGASNGQFF. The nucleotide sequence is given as TGTGCCAGCAGCCCAGCACCGGGGGCCAGCAATGGGCAGTTCTTC.